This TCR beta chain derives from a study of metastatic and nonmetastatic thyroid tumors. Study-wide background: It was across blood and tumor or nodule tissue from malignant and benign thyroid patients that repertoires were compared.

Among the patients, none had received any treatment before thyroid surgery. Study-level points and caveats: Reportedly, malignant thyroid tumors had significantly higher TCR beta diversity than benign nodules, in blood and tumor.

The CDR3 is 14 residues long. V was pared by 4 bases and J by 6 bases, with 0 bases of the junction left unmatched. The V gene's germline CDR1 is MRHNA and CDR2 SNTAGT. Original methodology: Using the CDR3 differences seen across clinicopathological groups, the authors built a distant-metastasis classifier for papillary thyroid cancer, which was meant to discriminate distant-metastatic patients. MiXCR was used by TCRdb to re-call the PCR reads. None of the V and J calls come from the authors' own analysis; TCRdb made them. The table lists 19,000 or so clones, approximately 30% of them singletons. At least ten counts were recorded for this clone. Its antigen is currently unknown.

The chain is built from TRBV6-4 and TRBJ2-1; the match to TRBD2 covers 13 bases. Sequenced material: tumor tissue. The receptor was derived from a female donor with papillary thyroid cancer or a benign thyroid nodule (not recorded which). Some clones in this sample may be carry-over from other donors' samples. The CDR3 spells CASSGTSGSNEQFF. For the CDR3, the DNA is TGTGCCAGCAGTGGGACTAGCGGGAGCAATGAGCAGTTCTTC.